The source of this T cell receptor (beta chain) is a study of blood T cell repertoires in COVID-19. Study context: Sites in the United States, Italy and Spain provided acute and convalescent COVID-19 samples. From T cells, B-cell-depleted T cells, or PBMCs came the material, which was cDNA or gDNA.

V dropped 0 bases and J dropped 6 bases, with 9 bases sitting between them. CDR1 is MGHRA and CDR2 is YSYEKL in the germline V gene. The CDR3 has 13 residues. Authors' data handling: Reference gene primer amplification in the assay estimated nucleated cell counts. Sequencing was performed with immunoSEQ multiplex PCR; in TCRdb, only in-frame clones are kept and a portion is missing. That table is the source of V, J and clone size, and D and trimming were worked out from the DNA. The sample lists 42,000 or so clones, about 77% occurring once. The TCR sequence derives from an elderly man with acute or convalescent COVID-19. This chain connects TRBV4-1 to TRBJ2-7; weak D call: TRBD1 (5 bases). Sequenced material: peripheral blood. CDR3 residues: CASSQDRQLEQYF. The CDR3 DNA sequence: TGCGCCAGCAGCCAAGATAGACAGCTCGAGCAGTACTTC.